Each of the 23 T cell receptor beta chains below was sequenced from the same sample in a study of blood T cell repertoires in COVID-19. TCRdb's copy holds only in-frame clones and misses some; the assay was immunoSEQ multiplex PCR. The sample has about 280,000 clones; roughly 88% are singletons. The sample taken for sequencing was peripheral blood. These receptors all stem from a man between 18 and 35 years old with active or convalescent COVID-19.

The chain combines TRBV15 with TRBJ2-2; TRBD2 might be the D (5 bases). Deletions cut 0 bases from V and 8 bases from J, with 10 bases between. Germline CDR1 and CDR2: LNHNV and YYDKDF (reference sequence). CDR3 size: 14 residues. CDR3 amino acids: CATSREGSPGELFF. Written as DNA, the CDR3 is TGTGCCACCAGCAGAGAGGGGAGTCCAGGGGAGCTGTTTTTT.

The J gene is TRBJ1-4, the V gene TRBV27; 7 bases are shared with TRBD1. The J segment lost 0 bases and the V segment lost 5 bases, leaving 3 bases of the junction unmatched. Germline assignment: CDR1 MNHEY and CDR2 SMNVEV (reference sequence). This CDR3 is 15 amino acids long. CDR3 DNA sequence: TGTGCCAGCAGTCCTGGGACAGCAACTAATGAAAAACTGTTTTTT. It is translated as CASSPGTATNEKLFF.

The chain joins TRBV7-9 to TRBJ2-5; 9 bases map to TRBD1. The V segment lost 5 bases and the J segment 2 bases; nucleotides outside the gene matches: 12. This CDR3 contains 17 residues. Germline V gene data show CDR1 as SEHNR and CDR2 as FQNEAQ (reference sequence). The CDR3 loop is CASSQMTGGNLQETQYF. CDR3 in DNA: TGTGCCAGCAGCCAAATGACAGGGGGAAATTTACAAGAGACCCAGTACTTC.

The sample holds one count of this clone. DNA for the CDR3: TGCGCCAGCAGCCAAGATTATCCGGGGTCGGCAGAGACCCAGTACTTC. The encoded protein is CASSQDYPGSAETQYF. The gene calls are TRBV4-3 and TRBJ2-5; a weak D match, TRBD2 (5 bases). Trimming stripped 0 bases from V and 4 bases from J, with 15 bases between. The germline V gene encodes CDR1 LGHNA and CDR2 YSLEER. The CDR3 has 16 residues.

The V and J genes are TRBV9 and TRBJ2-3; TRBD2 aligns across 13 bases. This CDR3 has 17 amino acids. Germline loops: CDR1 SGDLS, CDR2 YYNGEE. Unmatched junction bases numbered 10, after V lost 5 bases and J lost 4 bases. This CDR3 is CASSSLAGGLSADTQYF. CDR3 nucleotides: TGTGCCAGCAGTTCACTAGCGGGGGGGCTCTCCGCAGATACGCAGTATTTT. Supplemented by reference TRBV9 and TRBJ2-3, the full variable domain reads DSGVTQTPKHLITATGQRVTLRCSPRSGDLSVYWYQQSLDQGLQFLIQYYNGEERAKGNILERFSAQQFPDLHSELNLSSLELGDSALYFCASSSLAGGLSADTQYFGPGTRLTVL.

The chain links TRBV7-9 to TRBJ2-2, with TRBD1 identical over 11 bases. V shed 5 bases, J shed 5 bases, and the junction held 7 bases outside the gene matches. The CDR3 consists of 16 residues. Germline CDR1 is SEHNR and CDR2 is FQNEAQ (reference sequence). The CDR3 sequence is CASSPPGQGATGELFF. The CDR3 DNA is TGTGCCAGCAGCCCACCCGGACAGGGGGCTACCGGGGAGCTGTTTTTT.

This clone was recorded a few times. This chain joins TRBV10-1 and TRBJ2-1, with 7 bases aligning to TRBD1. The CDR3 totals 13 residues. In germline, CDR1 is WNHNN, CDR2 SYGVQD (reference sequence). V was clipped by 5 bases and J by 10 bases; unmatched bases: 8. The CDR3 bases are TGCGCCAGCAGTAACAGGGGTGTCGGAGAGCAGTTCTTC. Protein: CASSNRGVGEQFF.

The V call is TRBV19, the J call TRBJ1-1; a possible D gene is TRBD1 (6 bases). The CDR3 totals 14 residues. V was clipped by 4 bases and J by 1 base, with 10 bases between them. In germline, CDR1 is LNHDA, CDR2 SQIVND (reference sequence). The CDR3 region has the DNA TGTGCCAGTAGTACCGGGACAAGGAACACTGAAGCTTTCTTT. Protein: CASSTGTRNTEAFF.

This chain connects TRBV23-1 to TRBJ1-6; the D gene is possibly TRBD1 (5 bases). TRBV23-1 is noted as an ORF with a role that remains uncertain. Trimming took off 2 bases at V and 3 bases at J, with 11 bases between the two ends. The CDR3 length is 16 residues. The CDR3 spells CASSQVGLFYNSPLHF. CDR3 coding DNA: TGCGCCAGCAGTCAAGTGGGACTGTTCTATAATTCACCCCTCCACTTT.

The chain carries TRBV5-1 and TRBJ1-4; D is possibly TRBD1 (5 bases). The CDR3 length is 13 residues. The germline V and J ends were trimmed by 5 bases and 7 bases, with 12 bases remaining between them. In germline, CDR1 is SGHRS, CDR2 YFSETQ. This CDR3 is CASRLGAREKLFF. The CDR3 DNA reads TGCGCCAGCAGGCTAGGGGCTCGTGAAAAACTGTTTTTT.

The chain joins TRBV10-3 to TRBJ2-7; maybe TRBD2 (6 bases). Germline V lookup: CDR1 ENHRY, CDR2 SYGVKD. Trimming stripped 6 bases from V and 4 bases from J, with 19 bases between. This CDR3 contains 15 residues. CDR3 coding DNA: TGTGCCATCAGAGGCCAACCGGGGGTACCTTACGAGCAGTACTTC. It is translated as CAIRGQPGVPYEQYF.

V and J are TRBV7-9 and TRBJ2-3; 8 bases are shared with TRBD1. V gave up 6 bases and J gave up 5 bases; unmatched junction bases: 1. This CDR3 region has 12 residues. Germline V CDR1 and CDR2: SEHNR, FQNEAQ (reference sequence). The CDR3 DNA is TGTGCCAGCAGTGACAGGGGAGATACGCAGTATTTT. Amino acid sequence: CASSDRGDTQYF.

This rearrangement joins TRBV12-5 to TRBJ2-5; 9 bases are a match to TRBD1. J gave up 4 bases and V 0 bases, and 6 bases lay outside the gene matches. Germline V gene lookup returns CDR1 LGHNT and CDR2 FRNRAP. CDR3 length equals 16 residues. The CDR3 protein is CASGLVQGAPSETQYF. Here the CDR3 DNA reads TGTGCTAGTGGTTTGGTACAGGGGGCGCCCTCAGAGACCCAGTACTTC. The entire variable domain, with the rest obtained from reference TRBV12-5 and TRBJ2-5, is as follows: DARVTQTPRHKVTEMGQEVTMRCQPILGHNTVFWYRQTMMQGLELLAYFRNRAPLDDSGMPKDRFSAEMPDATLATLKIQPSEPRDSAVYFCASGLVQGAPSETQYFGPGTRLLVL.

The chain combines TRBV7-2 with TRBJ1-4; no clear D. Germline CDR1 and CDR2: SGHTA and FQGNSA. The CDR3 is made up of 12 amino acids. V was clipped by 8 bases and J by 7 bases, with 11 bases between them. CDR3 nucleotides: TGTGCCAGCCGGGGAGGAGCTGAAAAACTGTTTTTT. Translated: CASRGGAEKLFF. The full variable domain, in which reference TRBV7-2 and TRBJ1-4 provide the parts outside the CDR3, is GAGVSQSPSNKVTEKGKDVELRCDPISGHTALYWYRQSLGQGLEFLIYFQGNSAPDKSGLPSDRFSAERTGGSVSTLTIQRTQQEDSAVYLCASRGGAEKLFFGSGTQLSVL.

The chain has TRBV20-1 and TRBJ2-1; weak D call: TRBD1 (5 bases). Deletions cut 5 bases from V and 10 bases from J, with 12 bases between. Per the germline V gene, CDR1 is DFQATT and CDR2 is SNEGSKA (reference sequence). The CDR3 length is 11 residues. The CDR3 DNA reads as TGCAGTGCTCAGGGCCCACCAGAGCAGTTCTTC. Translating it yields CSAQGPPEQFF.

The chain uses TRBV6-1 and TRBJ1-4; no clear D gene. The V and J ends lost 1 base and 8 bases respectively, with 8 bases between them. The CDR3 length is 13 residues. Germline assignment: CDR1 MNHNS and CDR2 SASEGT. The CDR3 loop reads CASSEGFAEKLFF. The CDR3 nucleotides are TGTGCCAGCAGTGAAGGGTTTGCGGAAAAACTGTTTTTT.

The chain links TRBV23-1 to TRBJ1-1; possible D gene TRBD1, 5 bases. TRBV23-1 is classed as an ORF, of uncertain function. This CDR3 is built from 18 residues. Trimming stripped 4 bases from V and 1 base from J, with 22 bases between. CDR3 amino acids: CASSRPAKGAVGNTEAFF. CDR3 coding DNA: TGCGCCAGCAGTCGTCCCGCGAAAGGGGCGGTGGGGAACACTGAAGCTTTCTTT.

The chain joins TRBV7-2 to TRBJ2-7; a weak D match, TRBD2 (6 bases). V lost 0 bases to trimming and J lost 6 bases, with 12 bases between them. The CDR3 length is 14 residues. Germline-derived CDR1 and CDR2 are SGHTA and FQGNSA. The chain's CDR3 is CASSLAPAGGEQYF. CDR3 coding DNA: TGTGCCAGCAGCTTAGCCCCAGCCGGGGGCGAGCAGTACTTC. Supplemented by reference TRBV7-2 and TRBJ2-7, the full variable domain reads GAGVSQSPSNKVTEKGKDVELRCDPISGHTALYWYRQSLGQGLEFLIYFQGNSAPDKSGLPSDRFSAERTGGSVSTLTIQRTQQEDSAVYLCASSLAPAGGEQYFGPGTRLTVT.

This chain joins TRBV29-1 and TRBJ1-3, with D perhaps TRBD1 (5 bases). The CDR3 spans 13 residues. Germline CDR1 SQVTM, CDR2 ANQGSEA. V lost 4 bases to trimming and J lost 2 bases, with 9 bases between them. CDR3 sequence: CSVGGSTGNTIYF. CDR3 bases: TGCAGCGTTGGGGGCTCCACTGGAAACACCATATATTTT.

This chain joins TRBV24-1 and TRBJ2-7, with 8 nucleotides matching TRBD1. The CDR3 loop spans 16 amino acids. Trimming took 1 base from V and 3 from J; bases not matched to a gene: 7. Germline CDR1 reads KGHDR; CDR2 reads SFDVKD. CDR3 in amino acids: CATSDLGTGVLYEQYF. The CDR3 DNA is TGTGCCACCAGTGATTTAGGGACAGGAGTTCTCTACGAGCAGTACTTC.

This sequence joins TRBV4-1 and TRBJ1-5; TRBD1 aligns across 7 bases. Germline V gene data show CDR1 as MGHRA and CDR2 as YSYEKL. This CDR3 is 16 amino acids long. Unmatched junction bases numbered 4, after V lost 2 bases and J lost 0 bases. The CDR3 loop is CASSQRQGYSNQPQHF. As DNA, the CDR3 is TGCGCCAGCAGCCAACGACAGGGTTATAGCAATCAGCCCCAGCATTTT.

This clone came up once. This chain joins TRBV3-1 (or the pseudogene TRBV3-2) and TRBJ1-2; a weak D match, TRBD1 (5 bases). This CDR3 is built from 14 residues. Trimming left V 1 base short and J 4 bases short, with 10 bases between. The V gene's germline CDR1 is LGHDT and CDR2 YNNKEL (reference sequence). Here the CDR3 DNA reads TGTGCCAGCAGCCAAGGTAGGGGCGGCTATGGCTACACCTTC. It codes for CASSQGRGGYGYTF.

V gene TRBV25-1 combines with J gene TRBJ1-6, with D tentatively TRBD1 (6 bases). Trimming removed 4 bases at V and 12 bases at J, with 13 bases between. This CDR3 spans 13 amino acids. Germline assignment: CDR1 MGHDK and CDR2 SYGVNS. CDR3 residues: CASSGQSRGPLHF. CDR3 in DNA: TGTGCCAGCAGTGGGCAGTCCAGGGGACCCCTCCACTTT.